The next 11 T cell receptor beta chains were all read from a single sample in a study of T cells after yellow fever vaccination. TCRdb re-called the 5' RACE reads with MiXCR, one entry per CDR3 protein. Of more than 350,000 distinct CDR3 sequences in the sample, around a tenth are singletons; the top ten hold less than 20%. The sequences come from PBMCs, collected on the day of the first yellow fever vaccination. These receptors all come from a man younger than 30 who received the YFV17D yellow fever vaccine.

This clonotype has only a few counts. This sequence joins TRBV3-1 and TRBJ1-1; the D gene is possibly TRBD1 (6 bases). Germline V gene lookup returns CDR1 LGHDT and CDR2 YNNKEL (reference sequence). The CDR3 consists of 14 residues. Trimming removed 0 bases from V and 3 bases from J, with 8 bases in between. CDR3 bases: TGTGCCAGCAGCCAAGATCGACAGGACACTGAAGCTTTCTTT. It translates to CASSQDRQDTEAFF.

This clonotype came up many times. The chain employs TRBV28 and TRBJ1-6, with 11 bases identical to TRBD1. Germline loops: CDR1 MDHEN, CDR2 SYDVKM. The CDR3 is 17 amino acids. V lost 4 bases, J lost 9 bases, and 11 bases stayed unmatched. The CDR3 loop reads CASSYPQGTGGSSPLHF. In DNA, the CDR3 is TGTGCCAGCAGTTACCCCCAAGGGACAGGGGGTTCTTCACCCCTCCACTTT.

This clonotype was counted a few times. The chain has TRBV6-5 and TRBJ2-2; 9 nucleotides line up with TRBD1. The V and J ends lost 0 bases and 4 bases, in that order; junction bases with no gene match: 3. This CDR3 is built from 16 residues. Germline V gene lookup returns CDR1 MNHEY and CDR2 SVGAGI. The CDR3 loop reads CASSYSGTGTTGELFF. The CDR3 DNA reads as TGTGCCAGCAGTTACTCCGGGACAGGGACCACCGGGGAGCTGTTTTTT.

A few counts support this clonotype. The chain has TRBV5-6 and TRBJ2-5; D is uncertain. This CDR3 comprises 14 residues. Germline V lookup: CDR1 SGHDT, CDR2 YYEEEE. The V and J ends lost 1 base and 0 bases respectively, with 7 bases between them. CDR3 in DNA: TGTGCCAGCAGCTTGCTGGGTTACCAAGAGACCCAGTACTTC. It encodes CASSLLGYQETQYF.

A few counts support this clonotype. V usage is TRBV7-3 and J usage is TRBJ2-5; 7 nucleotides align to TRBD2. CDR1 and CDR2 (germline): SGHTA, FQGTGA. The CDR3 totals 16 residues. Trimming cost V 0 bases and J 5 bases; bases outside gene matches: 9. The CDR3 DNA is TGTGCCAGCAGCTTAACCGGGGGGAGTTCTCGGGAGACCCAGTACTTC. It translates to CASSLTGGSSRETQYF.

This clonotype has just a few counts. This CDR3 reads CASSYRQRNQPQHF. CDR3 nucleotide sequence: TGTGCCAGCAGTTACAGACAACGCAATCAGCCCCAGCATTTT. The chain recombines TRBV6-5 with TRBJ1-5; D is unresolved. V was cut by 2 bases and J by 2 bases, with 7 bases left in between. Germline V gene data show CDR1 as MNHEY and CDR2 as SVGAGI. The CDR3 sequence is 14 residues long.

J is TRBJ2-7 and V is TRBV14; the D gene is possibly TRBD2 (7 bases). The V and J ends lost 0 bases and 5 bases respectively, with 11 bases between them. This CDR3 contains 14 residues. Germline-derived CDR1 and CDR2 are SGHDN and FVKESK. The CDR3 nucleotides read TGTGCCAGCAGCCAAGAGGGGGGGCTTGACGAGCAGTACTTC. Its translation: CASSQEGGLDEQYF.

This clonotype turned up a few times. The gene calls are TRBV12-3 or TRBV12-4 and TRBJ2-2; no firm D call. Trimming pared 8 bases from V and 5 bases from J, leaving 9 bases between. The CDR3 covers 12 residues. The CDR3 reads CASGYQTGELFF. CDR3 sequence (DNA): TGTGCCAGCGGATACCAGACCGGGGAGCTGTTTTTT.

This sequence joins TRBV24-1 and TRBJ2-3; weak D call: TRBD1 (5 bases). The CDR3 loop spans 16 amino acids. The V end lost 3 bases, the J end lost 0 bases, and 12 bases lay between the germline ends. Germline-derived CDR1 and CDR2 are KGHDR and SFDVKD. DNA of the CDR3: TGTGCCACCAGTGATGAGACAGCCCCGAGCACAGATACGCAGTATTTT. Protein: CATSDETAPSTDTQYF.

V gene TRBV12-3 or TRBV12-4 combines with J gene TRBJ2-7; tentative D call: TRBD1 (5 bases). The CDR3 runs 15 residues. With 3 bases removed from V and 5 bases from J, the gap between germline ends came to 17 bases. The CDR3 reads CASSLSRATQDEQYF. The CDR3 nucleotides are TGTGCCAGCAGTTTGAGCAGGGCCACCCAGGACGAGCAGTACTTC.

The CDR3 DNA is TGTGCCAGCAGTTACGGCCGGGGCGGGACCCGGGGTACGCAGTATTTT. Amino acids: CASSYGRGGTRGTQYF. The rearrangement joins TRBV6-2 or TRBV6-3 to TRBJ2-3; D perhaps matches TRBD2 (6 bases). Germline-derived CDR1 and CDR2 are MNHEY and SVGEGT. The CDR3 has 16 residues. Trimming left V 2 bases short and J 8 bases short, with 20 bases between.